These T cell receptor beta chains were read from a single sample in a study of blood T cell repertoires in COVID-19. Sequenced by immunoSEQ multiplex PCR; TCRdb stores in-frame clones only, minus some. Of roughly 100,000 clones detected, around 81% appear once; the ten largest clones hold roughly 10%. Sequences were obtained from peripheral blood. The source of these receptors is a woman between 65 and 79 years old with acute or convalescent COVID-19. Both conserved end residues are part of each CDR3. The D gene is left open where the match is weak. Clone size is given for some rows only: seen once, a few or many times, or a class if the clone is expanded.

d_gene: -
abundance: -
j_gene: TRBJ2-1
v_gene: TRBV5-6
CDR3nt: TGTGCCAGCAGCTTTTTTAGCGCGAATGAGCAGTTCTTC
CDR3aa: CASSFFSANEQFF

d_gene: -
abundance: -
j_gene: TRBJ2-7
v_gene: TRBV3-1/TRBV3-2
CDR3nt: TGTGCCAGCAGCCGCGGCCCCTCGGAGCCCTACGAGCAGTACTTC
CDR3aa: CASSRGPSEPYEQYF

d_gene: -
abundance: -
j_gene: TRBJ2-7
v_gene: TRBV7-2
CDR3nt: TGTGCCAGCAGCTTAAGTGTGGGGCGCGACGAGCAGTACTTC
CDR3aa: CASSLSVGRDEQYF

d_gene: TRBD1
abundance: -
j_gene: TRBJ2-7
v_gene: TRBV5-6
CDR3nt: TGTGCCAGCAGCTCCGGGACAGGGATCCTCTACGAGCAGTACTTC
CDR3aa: CASSSGTGILYEQYF

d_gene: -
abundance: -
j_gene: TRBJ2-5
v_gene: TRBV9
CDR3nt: TGTGCCAGCAGCGTAGCTACGGGCGGGGAGACCCAGTACTTC
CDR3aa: CASSVATGGETQYF

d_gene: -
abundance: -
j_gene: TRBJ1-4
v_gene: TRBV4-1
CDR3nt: TGCGCCAGCAGCCGAATAGGACAGCGGAATGAAAAACTGTTTTTT
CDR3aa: CASSRIGQRNEKLFF

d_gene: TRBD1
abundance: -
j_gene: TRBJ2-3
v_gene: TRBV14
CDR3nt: TGTGCCAGCAGCTGGGTCAGGGGGACAGATACGCAGTATTTT
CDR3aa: CASSWVRGTDTQYF

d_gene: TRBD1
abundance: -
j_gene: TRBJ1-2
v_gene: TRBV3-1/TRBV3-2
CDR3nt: TGTGCCAGCAGCCACATAAGACAGGGAATATATGGCTACACCTTC
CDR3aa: CASSHIRQGIYGYTF

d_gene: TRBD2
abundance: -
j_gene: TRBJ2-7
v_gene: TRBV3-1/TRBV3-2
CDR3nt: TGTGCCAGCAGCCAAGGGGCGGGAGGTGCCTACGAGCAGTACTTC
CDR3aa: CASSQGAGGAYEQYF

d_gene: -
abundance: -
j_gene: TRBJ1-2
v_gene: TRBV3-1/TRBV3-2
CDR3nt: TGTGCCAGCAGGCCCTGGGGCCGATGGTTTTCGGGCTATGGCTACACCTTC
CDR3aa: CASRPWGRWFSGYGYTF

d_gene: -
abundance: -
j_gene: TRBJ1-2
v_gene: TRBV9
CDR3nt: TGTGCCAGCAGCGTATCCAAAAATGGCTACACCTTC
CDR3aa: CASSVSKNGYTF

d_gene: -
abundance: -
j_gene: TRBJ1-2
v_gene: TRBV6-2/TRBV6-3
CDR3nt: TGTGCCAGCAGTTCGCCCGGGGTTGGCTACACCTTC
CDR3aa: CASSSPGVGYTF

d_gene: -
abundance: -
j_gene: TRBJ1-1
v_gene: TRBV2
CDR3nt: TGTGCCAGCAGTGGGCGGGCGGGGGTTACTGAAGCTTTCTTT
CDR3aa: CASSGRAGVTEAFF

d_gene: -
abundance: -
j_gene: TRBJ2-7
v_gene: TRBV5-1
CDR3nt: TGCGCCAGCAGCTCGGCGACAGGTTTGGGCGAGCAGTACTTC
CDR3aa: CASSSATGLGEQYF

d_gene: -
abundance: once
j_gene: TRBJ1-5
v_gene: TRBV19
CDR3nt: TGTGCCAGTAGTCGAGGGGGTCAGCCCCAGCATTTT
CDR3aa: CASSRGGQPQHF

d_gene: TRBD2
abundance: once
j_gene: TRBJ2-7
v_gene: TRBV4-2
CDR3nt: TGTGCCAGCAGCCCCACAGGGACTAGCGGGAGTCCCTACGAGCAGTACTTC
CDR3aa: CASSPTGTSGSPYEQYF

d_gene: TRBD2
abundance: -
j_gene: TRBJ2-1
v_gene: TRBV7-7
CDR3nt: TGTGCTAGCAGCCCGGGACTAGGGACGACATCCCCACAGTTCTTC
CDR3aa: CASSPGLGTTSPQFF

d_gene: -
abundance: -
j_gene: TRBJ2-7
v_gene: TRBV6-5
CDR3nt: TGTGCCAGCAGTTACAACAGCTACGAGCAGTACTTC
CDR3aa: CASSYNSYEQYF

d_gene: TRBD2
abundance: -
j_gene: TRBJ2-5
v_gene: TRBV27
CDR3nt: TGTGCCAGCAGTTTAGCGGGACTAGCATCCGAGACCCAGTACTTC
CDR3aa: CASSLAGLASETQYF

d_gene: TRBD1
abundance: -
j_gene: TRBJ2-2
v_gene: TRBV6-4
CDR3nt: TGTGCCAGCAGAGGGACAGGGTTCGCCGGGGAGCTGTTTTTT
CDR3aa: CASRGTGFAGELFF

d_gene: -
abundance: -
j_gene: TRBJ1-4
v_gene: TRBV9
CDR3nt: TGTGCCAGCAGCGTAACTGCTCGGACTAATGAAAAACTGTTTTTT
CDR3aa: CASSVTARTNEKLFF

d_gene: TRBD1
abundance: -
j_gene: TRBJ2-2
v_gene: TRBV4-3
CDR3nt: TGCGCCAGCAGCCAGAGCCAGACAGGGCGAGGGACCGGGGAGCTGTTTTTT
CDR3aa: CASSQSQTGRGTGELFF

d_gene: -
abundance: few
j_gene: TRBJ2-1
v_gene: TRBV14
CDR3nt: TGTGCCAGCAGATGGGGAGATCTCTACAATGAGCAGTTCTTC
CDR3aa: CASRWGDLYNEQFF

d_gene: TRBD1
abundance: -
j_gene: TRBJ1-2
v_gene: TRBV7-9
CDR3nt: TGTGCCAGCAGCTTAACAGGGGACTATGGCTACACCTTC
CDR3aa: CASSLTGDYGYTF

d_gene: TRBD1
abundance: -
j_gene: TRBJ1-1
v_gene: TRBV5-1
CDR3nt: TGCGCCAGCAGTATGGCAGAGGGGGCTAGTACTGAAGCTTTCTTT
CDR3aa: CASSMAEGASTEAFF

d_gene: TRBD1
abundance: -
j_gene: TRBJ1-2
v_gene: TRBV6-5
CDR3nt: TGTGCCAGCACCATGGGACAGGGCATTTATGGCTACACCTTC
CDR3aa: CASTMGQGIYGYTF

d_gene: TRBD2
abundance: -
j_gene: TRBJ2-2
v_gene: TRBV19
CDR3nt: TGTGCCAGTAGTATACCCTGGACTAGCGGGACCACCGGGGAGCTGTTTTTT
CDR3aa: CASSIPWTSGTTGELFF

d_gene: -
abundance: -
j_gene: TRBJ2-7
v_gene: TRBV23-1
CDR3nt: TGCGCCAGCAGTCTAGGGGATCCCTACGAGCAGTACTTC
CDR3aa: CASSLGDPYEQYF